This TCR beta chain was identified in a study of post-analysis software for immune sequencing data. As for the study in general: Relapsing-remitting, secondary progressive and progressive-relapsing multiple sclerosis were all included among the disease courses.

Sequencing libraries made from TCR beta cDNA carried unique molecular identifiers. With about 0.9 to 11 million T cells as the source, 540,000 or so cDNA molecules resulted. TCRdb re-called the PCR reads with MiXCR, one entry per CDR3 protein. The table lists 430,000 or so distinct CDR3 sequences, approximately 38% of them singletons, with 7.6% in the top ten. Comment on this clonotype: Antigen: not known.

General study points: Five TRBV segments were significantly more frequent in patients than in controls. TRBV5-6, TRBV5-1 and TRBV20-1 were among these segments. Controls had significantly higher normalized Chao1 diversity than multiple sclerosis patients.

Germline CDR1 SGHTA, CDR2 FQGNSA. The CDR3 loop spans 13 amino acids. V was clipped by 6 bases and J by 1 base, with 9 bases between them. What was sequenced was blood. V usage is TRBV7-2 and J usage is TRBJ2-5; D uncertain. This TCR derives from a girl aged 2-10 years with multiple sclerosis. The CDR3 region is CASSSTPQETQYF. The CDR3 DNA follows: TGTGCCAGCAGTTCTACTCCCCAAGAGACCCAGTACTTC.